This T cell receptor beta chain is drawn from a study of a mutant IDH1 vaccine in newly diagnosed glioma. Study details: Treated patients, roughly 60% male and approximately 40% female, averaged about 42 years of age. Receipt of radiotherapy, temozolomide, or both preceded the study, and most received both.

Time point: baseline, week 1 (first vaccination visit). Regarding treatment: pre-vaccination baseline after standard-of-care therapy. Donors' newly diagnosed IDH1-mutant WHO grade 3 or 4 astrocytomas lacked nuclear ATRX. CDR3 length equals 14 residues. V was clipped by 4 bases and J by 1 base; unmatched bases: 1. In germline, CDR1 is SGHRS, CDR2 YFSETQ. Some clones are missing from TCRdb's copy, which holds only in-frame ones; the method was immunoSEQ multiplex PCR. The sample consists of roughly 46,000 clones, about nine tenths of them appearing once. Study-level findings and limits: It seemed that pseudoprogression was not linked to changes in the top peripheral T cell clonotypes.

With regard to this clone: What it binds is unknown.

The specimen comprised PBMCs, sampled from a glioma patient treated with radiotherapy, temozolomide or both. This receptor was obtained from a man aged 35 to 55 with glioma. V and J are TRBV5-1 and TRBJ2-3, with 9 bases identical to TRBD1. The CDR3: CASSGDRGTDTQYF. CDR3 DNA sequence: TGCGCCAGCAGCGGGGACAGGGGCACAGATACGCAGTATTTT.